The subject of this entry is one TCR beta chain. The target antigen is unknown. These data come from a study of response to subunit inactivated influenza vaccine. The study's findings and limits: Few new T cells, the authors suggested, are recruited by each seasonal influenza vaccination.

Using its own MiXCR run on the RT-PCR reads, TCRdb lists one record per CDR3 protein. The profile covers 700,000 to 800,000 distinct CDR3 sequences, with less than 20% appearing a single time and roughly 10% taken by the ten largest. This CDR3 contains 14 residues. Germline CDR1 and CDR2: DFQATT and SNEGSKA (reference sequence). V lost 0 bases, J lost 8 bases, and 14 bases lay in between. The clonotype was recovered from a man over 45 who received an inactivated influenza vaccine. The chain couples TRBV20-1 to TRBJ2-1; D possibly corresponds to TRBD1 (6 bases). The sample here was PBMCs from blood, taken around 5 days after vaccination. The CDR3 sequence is CSARDLQGLHEQFF. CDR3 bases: TGCAGTGCTAGAGATTTACAGGGTTTGCATGAGCAGTTCTTC.